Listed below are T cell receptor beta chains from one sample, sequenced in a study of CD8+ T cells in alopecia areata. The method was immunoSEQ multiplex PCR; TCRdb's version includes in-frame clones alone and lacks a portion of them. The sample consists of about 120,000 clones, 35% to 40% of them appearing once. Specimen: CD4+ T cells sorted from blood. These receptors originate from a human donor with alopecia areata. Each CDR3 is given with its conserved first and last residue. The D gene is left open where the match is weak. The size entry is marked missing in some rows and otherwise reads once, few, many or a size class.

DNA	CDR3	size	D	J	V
TGTGCCAGCTCACCAAGCGGGGGTGAGCAGTACTTC	CASSPSGGEQYF	-	TRBD2	TRBJ2-7	TRBV18
TGTGCCAGCAAAGAGCAACTAGCGGGATCAGATACGCAGTATTTT	CASKEQLAGSDTQYF	many	TRBD2	TRBJ2-3	TRBV2
TGTGCCAGCAGCGGAGGGACAGGGAGTATGGAGACCCAGTACTTC	CASSGGTGSMETQYF	-	TRBD1	TRBJ2-5	TRBV7-2
TGTGCCAGCAGTTACTCCCTCGGTAACATTCAGTACTTC	CASSYSLGNIQYF	-	-	TRBJ2-4	TRBV6-5
TGCGCCAGCAGCCAACCGGACCCCCGTACGACTGAAGCTTTCTTT	CASSQPDPRTTEAFF	-	-	TRBJ1-1	TRBV4-1
TGTGCCTGGCGGTGGGGGACGGGGAACTATGGCTACACCTTC	CAWRWGTGNYGYTF	-	-	TRBJ1-2	TRBV30
TGTGCCAGCAGCTTAGACGGGGGGACCTACGAGCAGTACTTC	CASSLDGGTYEQYF	-	TRBD2	TRBJ2-7	TRBV7-2
TGTGCCTGGAGTCGCAAGGGGTCTTCTGGGGCCAACGTCCTGACTTTC	CAWSRKGSSGANVLTF	-	-	TRBJ2-6	TRBV30
TGTGCCAGCAGTCGATCGGGCACCATTTATAATTCACCCCTCCACTTT	CASSRSGTIYNSPLHF	-	-	TRBJ1-6	TRBV27
TGTGCCAGCAGTTTATCCCGGACTAGCGGGAGGATCGGCGAGCAGTACTTC	CASSLSRTSGRIGEQYF	-	TRBD2	TRBJ2-7	TRBV27
TGTGCCAGCAGCTCCGAGTACTACGAGCAGTACTTC	CASSSEYYEQYF	-	-	TRBJ2-7	TRBV11-1
TGCAGCGTTGACAGCATGAACACTGAAGCTTTCTTT	CSVDSMNTEAFF	-	-	TRBJ1-1	TRBV29-1
TGTGCCAGCACCGCCGTGGGGGTGAGCAATCAGCCCCAGCATTTT	CASTAVGVSNQPQHF	few	-	TRBJ1-5	TRBV7-2
TGTGCCAGCAGCGTAGGACCGGACAGCTCCTACGAGCAGTACTTC	CASSVGPDSSYEQYF	few	-	TRBJ2-7	TRBV9
TGTGCCAGCAGCCTACAGGGGGCCAGATACAATGAGCAGTTCTTC	CASSLQGARYNEQFF	-	TRBD1	TRBJ2-1	TRBV9
TGTGCCAGCAGCTTGACAGGGATAAACATTCAGTACTTC	CASSLTGINIQYF	-	-	TRBJ2-4	TRBV5-6
TGTGCCAGCAATCCTCCGGGCCACGAGAACACTGAAGCTTTCTTT	CASNPPGHENTEAFF	-	-	TRBJ1-1	TRBV28
TGTGCCAGCAGCGTTACTAGCAATGAGCAGTTCTTC	CASSVTSNEQFF	-	-	TRBJ2-1	TRBV7-9
TGTGCCAGCAGCTCCGGGACAGGGTCGAATGAGCAGTTCTTC	CASSSGTGSNEQFF	few	TRBD1	TRBJ2-1	TRBV7-3
TGCAGCGCGTATACAGGGGGAGATGAGACCCAGTACTTC	CSAYTGGDETQYF	-	TRBD1	TRBJ2-5	TRBV29-1
TGCAGCGCCTCCGGGACAGGGGTTGAGCAGTACTTC	CSASGTGVEQYF	-	TRBD1	TRBJ2-7	TRBV29-1
TGTGCCTGGAGTCCAGGGGGCTCCTACAATGAGCAGTTCTTC	CAWSPGGSYNEQFF	few	TRBD1	TRBJ2-1	TRBV30
TGCAGCGTCCCCAAAGGCGGACTAGCGGGGGCCAATGAGCAGTTCTTC	CSVPKGGLAGANEQFF	-	TRBD2	TRBJ2-1	TRBV29-1
TGCAGCGCCGACGGCGGGACCGCGACCTACGAGCAGTACTTC	CSADGGTATYEQYF	few	-	TRBJ2-7	TRBV29-1
TGCAGCGTTGATCTCGGGAGCTATTACGAGCAGTACTTC	CSVDLGSYYEQYF	few	-	TRBJ2-7	TRBV29-1
TGTGCCAGCAGCTTGGGAGCGGGAGGGATCACGAGTGGCTACACCTTC	CASSLGAGGITSGYTF	-	-	TRBJ1-2	TRBV5-6
TGCGCCAGCAGCCCCGGGACGCACCAAGAGACCCAGTACTTC	CASSPGTHQETQYF	-	-	TRBJ2-5	TRBV5-1
TGTGCCAGCAGCTTGGCGGCTAGCGGGACCCTAGCCAAAAACATTCAGTACTTC	CASSLAASGTLAKNIQYF	-	TRBD2	TRBJ2-4	TRBV5-4
TGTGCCAGCAGTGAATGGCAGGAATCGCGACAGCCCCAGCATTTT	CASSEWQESRQPQHF	-	-	TRBJ1-5	TRBV2
TGTGCCAGCAGCCCACAGGGCGGGAACACTGAAGCTTTCTTT	CASSPQGGNTEAFF	-	-	TRBJ1-1	TRBV7-3
TGCGCCAGCAGCCAGGAACCGGGACTAGGAAACATTCAGTACTTC	CASSQEPGLGNIQYF	-	TRBD2	TRBJ2-4	TRBV4-1
TGCGCCAGCAGTCAATCATCGGGTGACGACGAGCAGTACTTC	CASSQSSGDDEQYF	-	-	TRBJ2-7	TRBV23-1
TGCAGCGTTAGAATAGGACTGGATATGAACACTGAAGCTTTCTTT	CSVRIGLDMNTEAFF	few	-	TRBJ1-1	TRBV29-1
TGTGCCTGGAGTGTAGGGGGGACAGGTGTATGGCCCCAGCATTTT	CAWSVGGTGVWPQHF	-	TRBD1	TRBJ1-5	TRBV30
TGCAGCGTTGAAAGACAGGGTGGTGAAAAACTGTTTTTT	CSVERQGGEKLFF	-	TRBD1	TRBJ1-4	TRBV29-1
TGCGCCAGCAGCTGGCGGACTAGCGGGGGTACGCCGAACACCGGGGAGCTGTTTTTT	CASSWRTSGGTPNTGELFF	-	TRBD2	TRBJ2-2	TRBV4-3
TGTGCCAGCAAAAGGGGCGCAAACATTCAGTACTTC	CASKRGANIQYF	-	-	TRBJ2-4	TRBV2
TGCAGCGTTGGGGCGGGGGCTAACACTGAAGCTTTCTTT	CSVGAGANTEAFF	few	-	TRBJ1-1	TRBV29-1
TGTGCCAGTAGTATGAGCCTAGCGGGGGGGGCGGAGCAGTTCTTC	CASSMSLAGGAEQFF	-	TRBD2	TRBJ2-1	TRBV19
TGTGCCTGGAGTGTACTCCCGGGGAACACTGAAGCTTTCTTT	CAWSVLPGNTEAFF	few	-	TRBJ1-1	TRBV30
TGTGCCAGCAGCCCTGAATCCTGGGATGAGCAGTTCTTC	CASSPESWDEQFF	-	-	TRBJ2-1	TRBV5-6
TGTGCCAGCAGCCTCGGACAGGGGAACACTGAAGCTTTCTTT	CASSLGQGNTEAFF	few	TRBD1	TRBJ1-1	TRBV7-9
TGCAGCGTTGGTGACAAAAGCTACGAGCAGTACTTC	CSVGDKSYEQYF	-	-	TRBJ2-7	TRBV29-1
TGTGCCAGCAGCTTAACGGGTTCAAGTGACTACGAGCAGTACTTC	CASSLTGSSDYEQYF	-	-	TRBJ2-7	TRBV7-3
TGTGCCTGGAGTCTAGCGGGAGCCAAAAACATTCAGTACTTC	CAWSLAGAKNIQYF	-	TRBD2	TRBJ2-4	TRBV30
TGTGCCAGTAGTCCGCAGACAGCCGGGGAGCTGTTTTTT	CASSPQTAGELFF	-	-	TRBJ2-2	TRBV19
TGCAGCGTTGCCCCTCGGGGGACAGATACGCAGTATTTT	CSVAPRGTDTQYF	-	-	TRBJ2-3	TRBV29-1